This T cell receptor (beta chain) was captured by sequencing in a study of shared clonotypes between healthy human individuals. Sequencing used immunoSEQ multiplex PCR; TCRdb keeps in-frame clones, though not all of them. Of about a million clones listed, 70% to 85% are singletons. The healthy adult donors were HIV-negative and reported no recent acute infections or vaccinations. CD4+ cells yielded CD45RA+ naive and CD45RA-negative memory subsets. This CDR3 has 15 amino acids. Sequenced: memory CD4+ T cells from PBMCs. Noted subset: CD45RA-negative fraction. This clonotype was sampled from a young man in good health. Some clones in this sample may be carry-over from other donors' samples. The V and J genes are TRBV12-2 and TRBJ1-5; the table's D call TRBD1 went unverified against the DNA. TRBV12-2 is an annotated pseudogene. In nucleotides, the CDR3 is TGTGCAAGTCGGCCGGTCATGTACAGAGATCAGCCCCAGCATTTT. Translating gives CASRPVMYRDQPQHF.